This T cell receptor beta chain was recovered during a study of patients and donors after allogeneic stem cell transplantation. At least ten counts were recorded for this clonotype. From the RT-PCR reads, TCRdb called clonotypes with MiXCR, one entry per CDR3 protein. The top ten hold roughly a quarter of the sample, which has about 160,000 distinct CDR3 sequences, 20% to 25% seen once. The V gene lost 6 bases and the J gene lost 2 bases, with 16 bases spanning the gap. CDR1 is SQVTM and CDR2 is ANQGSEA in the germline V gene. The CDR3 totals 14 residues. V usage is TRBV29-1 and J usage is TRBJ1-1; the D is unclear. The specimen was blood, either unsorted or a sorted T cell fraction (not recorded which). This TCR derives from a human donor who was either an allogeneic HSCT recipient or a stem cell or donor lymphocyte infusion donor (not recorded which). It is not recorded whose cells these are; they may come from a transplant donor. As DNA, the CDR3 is TGCAGCGTCTACCTTGGACGGCCAAACACTGAAGCTTTCTTT. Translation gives CSVYLGRPNTEAFF. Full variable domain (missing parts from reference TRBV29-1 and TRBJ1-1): SAVISQKPSRDICQRGTSLTIQCQVDSQVTMMFWYRQQPGQSLTLIATANQGSEATYESGFVIDKFPISRPNLTFSTLTVSNMSPEDSSIYLCSVYLGRPNTEAFFGQGTRLTVV.